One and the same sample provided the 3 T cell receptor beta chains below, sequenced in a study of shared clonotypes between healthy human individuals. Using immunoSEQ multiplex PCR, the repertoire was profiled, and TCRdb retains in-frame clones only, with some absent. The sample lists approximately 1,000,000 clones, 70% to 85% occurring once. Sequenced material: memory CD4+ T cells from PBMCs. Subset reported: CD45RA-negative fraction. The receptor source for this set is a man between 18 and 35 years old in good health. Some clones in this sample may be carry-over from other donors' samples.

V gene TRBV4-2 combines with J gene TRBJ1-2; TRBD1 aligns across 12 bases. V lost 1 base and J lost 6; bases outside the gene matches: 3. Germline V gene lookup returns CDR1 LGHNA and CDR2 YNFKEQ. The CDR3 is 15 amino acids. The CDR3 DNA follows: TGTGCCAGCAGCCAAGGGGGACAGGGGGCTAATGGCTACACCTTC. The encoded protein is CASSQGGQGANGYTF.

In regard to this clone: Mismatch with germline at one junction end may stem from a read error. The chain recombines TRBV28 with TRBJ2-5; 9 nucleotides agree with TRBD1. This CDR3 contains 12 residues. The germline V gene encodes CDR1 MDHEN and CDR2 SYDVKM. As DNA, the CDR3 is TGTGCCGCAAACTCGGGGGGACAGGGCCAGAACTTC. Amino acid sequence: CAANSGGQGQNF.

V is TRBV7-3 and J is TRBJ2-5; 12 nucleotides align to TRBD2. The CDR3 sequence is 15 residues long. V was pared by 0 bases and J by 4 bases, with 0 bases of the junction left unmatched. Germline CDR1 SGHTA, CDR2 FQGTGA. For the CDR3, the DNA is TGTGCCAGCAGCTTAACGGGACTAGCGGGAGAGACCCAGTACTTC. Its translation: CASSLTGLAGETQYF.